A selection of T cell receptor beta chains follows, all from one sample in a study of CD8 T cells in Susac syndrome. MiXCR, run by TCRdb on the immunoSEQ multiplex PCR reads, gives a single entry per CDR3 protein. The sample has approximately 100,000 distinct CDR3 sequences, roughly 94% seen once. The sequencing sample was made of CD8+ T cells from PBMCs. The receptors come from a human donor with Susac syndrome. Each CDR3 is given with its conserved first and last residue. The D gene is left open where the match is weak. Size values are once, few and many counts, or a class for expanded clones, and some rows have none.

v_gene: TRBV3-1; abundance: .; d_gene: TRBD1; j_gene: TRBJ2-7; CDR3nt: TGTGCCAGCAGCCAAGGGACAGGCGCCAACTCTTGGTCTTACGAGCAGTACTTC; CDR3aa: CASSQGTGANSWSYEQYF
v_gene: TRBV12-5; abundance: .; d_gene: .; j_gene: TRBJ2-1; CDR3nt: TGTGCTAGTGGTTGGACAGCCTCCTACAATGAGCAGTTCTTC; CDR3aa: CASGWTASYNEQFF
v_gene: TRBV7-9; abundance: .; d_gene: TRBD2; j_gene: TRBJ2-1; CDR3nt: TGTGCCAGCAGCGTCGGTGGGCGGGGGGCCTCGTACAATGAGCAGTTCTTC; CDR3aa: CASSVGGRGASYNEQFF
v_gene: TRBV7-9; abundance: .; d_gene: .; j_gene: TRBJ2-4; CDR3nt: TGTGCCAGCAGCCCCTGGGGGACGAACATTCAGTACTTC; CDR3aa: CASSPWGTNIQYF
v_gene: TRBV21-1; abundance: .; d_gene: .; j_gene: TRBJ2-7; CDR3nt: TGTGCCAGCAGCGCCTCGGACGGTTCCTACGAGCAGTACTTC; CDR3aa: CASSASDGSYEQYF
v_gene: TRBV7-6; abundance: .; d_gene: .; j_gene: TRBJ1-1; CDR3nt: TGTGCCAGCAGCTTAGAGGCCGGCACCGAAGCTTTCTTT; CDR3aa: CASSLEAGTEAFF
v_gene: TRBV6-7; abundance: .; d_gene: .; j_gene: TRBJ2-1; CDR3nt: TGTGCCAGCAGTACAGGACATAACTACAATGAGCAGTTCTTC; CDR3aa: CASSTGHNYNEQFF
v_gene: TRBV5-4; abundance: .; d_gene: TRBD2; j_gene: TRBJ2-3; CDR3nt: TGTGCCAGCAGCTTCAGCGGGGCGGGAGATACGCAGTATTTT; CDR3aa: CASSFSGAGDTQYF
v_gene: TRBV7-9; abundance: .; d_gene: .; j_gene: TRBJ2-1; CDR3nt: TGTGCCAGCAGCTTAGGGAACTACAATGAGCAGTTCTTC; CDR3aa: CASSLGNYNEQFF
v_gene: TRBV13; abundance: .; d_gene: .; j_gene: TRBJ2-1; CDR3nt: TGTGCCAGCAGCCGGCAGGGCGCCTACAATGAGCAGTTCTTC; CDR3aa: CASSRQGAYNEQFF
v_gene: TRBV20-1; abundance: once; d_gene: .; j_gene: TRBJ1-5; CDR3nt: TGCAGCGCGCTAGAAACAGGGTATCATCAGCCCCAGCATTTT; CDR3aa: CSALETGYHQPQHF
v_gene: TRBV9; abundance: .; d_gene: .; j_gene: TRBJ1-1; CDR3nt: TGTGCCAGCAGCCTGCTAAAACAGGGAAGCAACACTGAAGCTTTCTTT; CDR3aa: CASSLLKQGSNTEAFF
v_gene: TRBV12-3/TRBV12-4; abundance: .; d_gene: TRBD1; j_gene: TRBJ2-1; CDR3nt: TGTGCCAGCAGTCCGCAACGACAGGGGAACTACAATGAGCAGTTCTTC; CDR3aa: CASSPQRQGNYNEQFF
v_gene: TRBV20-1; abundance: .; d_gene: .; j_gene: TRBJ1-1; CDR3nt: TGCAGTGCTAGGCCAGACAAAGGAGGCACTGAAGCTTTCTTT; CDR3aa: CSARPDKGGTEAFF
v_gene: TRBV20-1; abundance: .; d_gene: .; j_gene: TRBJ2-5; CDR3nt: TGCAGTGCTAGAGGGAGGCTAGCACAGACCCAGTACTTC; CDR3aa: CSARGRLAQTQYF
v_gene: TRBV20-1; abundance: .; d_gene: .; j_gene: TRBJ2-7; CDR3nt: TGCAGTGCTAGAGCCATTTCTAACTGGGAGGACAGCCCGTACTTC; CDR3aa: CSARAISNWEDSPYF
v_gene: TRBV13; abundance: .; d_gene: TRBD2; j_gene: TRBJ2-1; CDR3nt: TGTGCCAGCAGCTTAGGCCTAGCGGGGGGAACCTCCTACAATGAGCAGTTCTTC; CDR3aa: CASSLGLAGGTSYNEQFF
v_gene: TRBV12-5; abundance: .; d_gene: TRBD1; j_gene: TRBJ1-1; CDR3nt: TGTGCTAGTACCAGCGCCGGGACAGGATATACTGAAGCTTTCTTT; CDR3aa: CASTSAGTGYTEAFF
v_gene: TRBV9; abundance: .; d_gene: .; j_gene: TRBJ1-2; CDR3nt: TGTGCCAGCAGCCTCTACGAGGGCTATGGCTACACCTTC; CDR3aa: CASSLYEGYGYTF
v_gene: TRBV5-5; abundance: .; d_gene: .; j_gene: TRBJ2-3; CDR3nt: TGTGCCAGCAGCTTGTGGCAGTCTAGCACAGATACGCAGTATTTT; CDR3aa: CASSLWQSSTDTQYF
v_gene: TRBV7-2; abundance: .; d_gene: TRBD1; j_gene: TRBJ1-5; CDR3nt: TGTGCCAGCAGCTTACAGGGGGCGCGGTTCGGGCCCCAGCATTTT; CDR3aa: CASSLQGARFGPQHF
v_gene: TRBV27; abundance: few; d_gene: .; j_gene: TRBJ2-6; CDR3nt: TGTGCCAGCAGTGTCTTCTCTGGGGCCAACGTCCTGACTTTC; CDR3aa: CASSVFSGANVLTF
v_gene: TRBV25-1; abundance: .; d_gene: .; j_gene: TRBJ1-4; CDR3nt: TGTGCCAGCAGGAGGAGTGAAAAACTGTTTTTT; CDR3aa: CASRRSEKLFF
v_gene: TRBV29-1; abundance: once; d_gene: .; j_gene: TRBJ2-2; CDR3nt: TGCAGCGTTGAGGTTTTACCCGGGGAGCTGTTTTTT; CDR3aa: CSVEVLPGELFF
v_gene: TRBV7-8; abundance: .; d_gene: TRBD1; j_gene: TRBJ1-2; CDR3nt: TGTGCCAGCAGCAACCCCGACAGGGGCGTTAACTATGGCTACACCTTC; CDR3aa: CASSNPDRGVNYGYTF
v_gene: TRBV20-1; abundance: .; d_gene: .; j_gene: TRBJ1-6; CDR3nt: TGCAGGGAAGCACAGGTGCTCGGTAATTCACCCCTCCACTTT; CDR3aa: CREAQVLGNSPLHF
v_gene: TRBV20-1; abundance: .; d_gene: TRBD1; j_gene: TRBJ2-5; CDR3nt: TGCAGCGTCAATTTAGGACAGGGGGCGCGGGAGACCCAGTACTTC; CDR3aa: CSVNLGQGARETQYF
v_gene: TRBV7-2; abundance: .; d_gene: .; j_gene: TRBJ1-1; CDR3nt: TGTGCCAGCAGCTTAGTTGGCCCCGGATACACTGAAGCTTTCTTT; CDR3aa: CASSLVGPGYTEAFF
v_gene: TRBV9; abundance: .; d_gene: TRBD1; j_gene: TRBJ2-7; CDR3nt: TGTGCCAGCAGCGTACAGGGGGCAGCCGACGAGCAGTACTTC; CDR3aa: CASSVQGAADEQYF
v_gene: TRBV19; abundance: once; d_gene: .; j_gene: TRBJ1-1; CDR3nt: TGTGCCAGTAGGCCCGCGGGGGGGACTGAAGCTTTCTTT; CDR3aa: CASRPAGGTEAFF
v_gene: TRBV7-9; abundance: .; d_gene: TRBD1; j_gene: TRBJ2-5; CDR3nt: TGTGCCAGCAGCCAGGGACAGGGGGCAGAGACCCAGTACTTC; CDR3aa: CASSQGQGAETQYF